The clone carrying this TCR beta chain was picked up a small number of times. Its target is unknown. The source of the sample is a study of identical twins. Study-level results: Zero-insertion analyses could be partly confounded by invariant MAIT and iNKT cells.

TCRdb used MiXCR to reprocess the 5' RACE reads, holding one entry per CDR3 protein. The sample holds hundreds of thousands of distinct CDR3 sequences; over 20% are singletons and the top ten take roughly 4.3%. CDR1 is MGHDK, CDR2 SYGVNS, per germline. The CDR3 extends over 13 amino acids. Trimming took 3 bases from V and 4 from J, leaving 7 bases between them. The sample was also reused in another study, on T cells expressing NK-cell markers. This second report adds: Obtained from sorted CD3+CD56+NKG2C+, CD3+CD56+NKG2C- and CD3+CD56-NKG2C+ T cells were the TCR beta repertoires. What restricted sorting to alpha-beta TCR T cells in several experiments was an anti-gamma-delta TCR antibody. Clarity on HCMV specificity was lacking for the expanded NKG2C+ T cell clones.

The clonotype originates from a young woman in good health. Sequencing used PBMCs. This chain joins TRBV25-1 and TRBJ2-1; D is uncertain. CDR3 nucleotide sequence: TGTGCCAGCAGTGAGATCTGGTACAATGAGCAGTTCTTC. Protein product: CASSEIWYNEQFF.